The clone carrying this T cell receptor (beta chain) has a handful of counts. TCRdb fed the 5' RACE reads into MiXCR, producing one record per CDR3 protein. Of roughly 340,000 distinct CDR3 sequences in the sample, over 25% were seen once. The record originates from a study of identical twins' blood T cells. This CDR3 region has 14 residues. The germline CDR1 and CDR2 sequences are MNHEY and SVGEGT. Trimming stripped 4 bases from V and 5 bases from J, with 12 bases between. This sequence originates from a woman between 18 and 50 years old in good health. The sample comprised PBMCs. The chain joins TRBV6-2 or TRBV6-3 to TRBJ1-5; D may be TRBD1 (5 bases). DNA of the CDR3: TGTGCCAGCAGTTCTAGAGGGGAGGATCAGCCCCAGCATTTT. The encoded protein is CASSSRGEDQPQHF.